This T cell receptor (beta chain) was obtained from a study of blood T cell repertoires in COVID-19. Study details: The United States, Italy and Spain supplied acute and convalescent COVID-19 samples.

Per the original data handling: Amplified reference gene primers provided the basis for estimating nucleated cell counts. Assay: immunoSEQ multiplex PCR; the TCRdb copy retains only in-frame clones and omits some. That table gives V, J and clone size, and the DNA gave D and trimming. The repertoire holds some 160,000 clones, with just under 80% as singletons. The CDR3 spans 14 residues. Germline V CDR1 and CDR2: SEHNR, FQNEAQ (reference sequence). Trimming shortened V by 0 bases and J by 3 bases, and 5 bases separated the two germline ends. Sequenced input: peripheral blood. The receptor was derived from a man between 70 and 80 years old with active or convalescent COVID-19. V gene TRBV7-9 combines with J gene TRBJ2-2, with D hard to call. The chain's CDR3 is CASSLAPDTGELFF. The CDR3 DNA follows: TGTGCCAGCAGCTTAGCGCCGGACACCGGGGAGCTGTTTTTT.